This is a list of T cell receptor beta chains from one sample in a study of cytomegalovirus exposure and HLA in healthy donors. Only in-frame clones appear in the TCRdb table, and some are missing; sequencing was by immunoSEQ multiplex PCR. The data show some 170,000 clones, roughly four fifths seen once. Sequenced sample: PBMCs. The source is a man aged 45-65 years in good health and CMV-seropositive. CDR3s include the opening cysteine and the closing phenylalanine or tryptophan. Expanded clones get a size class; other rows say once, few or many, or leave the size out.

size: NA; V: TRBV4-1; J: TRBJ1-6; CDR3: CASSYGTGASPLHF
size: NA; V: TRBV5-1; J: TRBJ2-1; CDR3: CASSLGGNEQFF
size: NA; V: TRBV13; J: TRBJ2-7; CDR3: CASSLEGQGAYEQYF
size: once; V: TRBV2; J: TRBJ2-5; CDR3: CASSEGLAAEETQYF
size: NA; V: TRBV5-1; J: TRBJ2-1; CDR3: CASSAAGVGGEQFF
size: NA; V: TRBV7-8; J: TRBJ2-7; CDR3: CASSLFPRVTGGYEQYF
size: few; V: TRBV6-5; J: TRBJ1-1; CDR3: CASSSWQGGTEAFF
size: NA; V: TRBV19; J: TRBJ1-1; CDR3: CASSMGQFGGEAFF
size: few; V: TRBV7-3; J: TRBJ2-2; CDR3: CASSSGTGVGELFF
size: few; V: TRBV2; J: TRBJ1-2; CDR3: CASSDSAGRYNYGYTF
size: NA; V: TRBV5-4; J: TRBJ2-7; CDR3: CASSLVRGSSYEQYF
size: NA; V: TRBV19; J: TRBJ1-5; CDR3: CASDEGAGPSAQHF
size: NA; V: TRBV29-1; J: TRBJ1-2; CDR3: CSVAQGQAYGYTF
size: NA; V: TRBV29-1; J: TRBJ2-1; CDR3: CSVESRNEQFF
size: NA; V: TRBV19; J: TRBJ1-4; CDR3: CASSIGLLSNEKLFF
size: once; V: TRBV13; J: TRBJ2-1; CDR3: CASSLDFGSYNEQFF
size: NA; V: TRBV29-1; J: TRBJ1-1; CDR3: CSGTGTGRDTEAFF
size: NA; V: TRBV4-3; J: TRBJ2-7; CDR3: CASSQDAGGRYEQYF
size: NA; V: TRBV7-9; J: TRBJ2-3; CDR3: CASSNRPGGSTDTQYF
size: NA; V: TRBV27; J: TRBJ2-5; CDR3: CASSRGLAQETQYF
size: NA; V: TRBV5-5; J: TRBJ2-7; CDR3: CASSLAEPSYEQYF
size: NA; V: TRBV10-2; J: TRBJ1-5; CDR3: CASHPDRANQPQHF
size: NA; V: TRBV9; J: TRBJ2-1; CDR3: CASSVRAGEDYNEQFF
size: NA; V: TRBV9; J: TRBJ2-2; CDR3: CASSVAGSDWEELFF
size: NA; V: TRBV5-5; J: TRBJ1-4; CDR3: CASSSGQINEKLFF
size: NA; V: TRBV11-2; J: TRBJ2-1; CDR3: CASSLDRLSGRGEQFF
size: once; V: TRBV10-3; J: TRBJ2-1; CDR3: CAIRPGQGPNEQFF
size: NA; V: TRBV7-6; J: TRBJ2-1; CDR3: CASSSWDRVRLAGQMHEQFF
size: NA; V: TRBV9; J: TRBJ1-6; CDR3: CASSVAGASNSPLHF
size: NA; V: TRBV28; J: TRBJ2-3; CDR3: CASSLPSDSDTQYF
size: NA; V: TRBV2; J: TRBJ1-1; CDR3: CASSEITGLTEAFF
size: NA; V: TRBV7-6; J: TRBJ1-1; CDR3: CASSSQENTEAFF
size: NA; V: TRBV2; J: TRBJ1-5; CDR3: CASSEDRLGNQPQHF
size: NA; V: TRBV12-1; J: TRBJ2-3; CDR3: CASSFDSDHTDTQYF
size: NA; V: TRBV28; J: TRBJ2-2; CDR3: CASSLLSTGELFF
size: NA; V: TRBV28; J: TRBJ2-6; CDR3: CASRGTGSSGANVLTF
size: NA; V: TRBV6-4; J: TRBJ1-3; CDR3: CASSGGGTIYF
size: once; V: TRBV18; J: TRBJ1-5; CDR3: CASSHGGEWGPQHF
size: NA; V: TRBV15; J: TRBJ2-1; CDR3: CATSRGTSGIGEQFF
size: NA; V: TRBV7-7; J: TRBJ1-3; CDR3: CASSADRGNTIYF
size: NA; V: TRBV6-5; J: TRBJ1-1; CDR3: CATRGTGSTEAFF
size: NA; V: TRBV9; J: TRBJ2-7; CDR3: CASSVADRTSSYEQYF
size: NA; V: TRBV7-9; J: TRBJ1-2; CDR3: CASSFQGGERGYTF
size: once; V: TRBV19; J: TRBJ1-1; CDR3: CASRLGGSMGNTEAFF
size: NA; V: TRBV4-2; J: TRBJ2-7; CDR3: CASSLPTSGGAYEQYF
size: NA; V: TRBV4-1; J: TRBJ1-4; CDR3: CASSQDVLSTGGKLFF
size: few; V: TRBV4-1; J: TRBJ1-5; CDR3: CASSQDHIPYQPQHF
size: NA; V: TRBV4-3; J: NA; CDR3: CASSQDAGPGEQYF
size: NA; V: TRBV28; J: TRBJ1-1; CDR3: CASSLLPGQGPTEAFF
size: NA; V: TRBV7-2; J: TRBJ2-3; CDR3: CASSPLPSRGTQYF
size: NA; V: TRBV7-9; J: TRBJ2-7; CDR3: CSSSLAEGVGGYEQYF
size: NA; V: TRBV13; J: TRBJ1-1; CDR3: CASSTTVNTEAFF